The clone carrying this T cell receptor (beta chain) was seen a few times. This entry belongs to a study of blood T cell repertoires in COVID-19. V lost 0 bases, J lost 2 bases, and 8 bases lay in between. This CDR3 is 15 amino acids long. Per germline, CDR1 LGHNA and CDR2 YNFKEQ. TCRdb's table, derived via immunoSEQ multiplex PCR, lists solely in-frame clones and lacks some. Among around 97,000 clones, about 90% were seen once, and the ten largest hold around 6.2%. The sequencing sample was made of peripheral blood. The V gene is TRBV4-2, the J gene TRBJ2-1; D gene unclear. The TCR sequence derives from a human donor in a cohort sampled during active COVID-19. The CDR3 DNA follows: TGTGCCAGCAGCCAAGAAGCCCATCCCTACAATGAGCAGTTCTTC. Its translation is CASSQEAHPYNEQFF.